The next 19 T cell receptor beta chains were all read from a single sample in a study of cytomegalovirus exposure and HLA in healthy donors. Researchers ran the PCR with 60 Vbeta and 13 Jbeta primers. Only in-frame clones appear in the TCRdb table, and some are missing; sequencing was by immunoSEQ multiplex PCR. The sample records 100,000 to 150,000 clones, around 73% being singletons. The sequenced sample consisted of PBMCs. The receptor set was obtained from a female donor in good health and CMV-seronegative.

V usage is TRBV7-3 and J usage is TRBJ1-1; maybe TRBD1 (5 bases). CDR1 is SGHTA, CDR2 FQGTGA, per germline. Trimming took off 4 bases at V and 1 base at J, with 7 bases between the two ends. CDR3 length: 13 residues. The CDR3 loop is CASSSQENTEAFF. CDR3 in DNA: TGTGCCAGCAGCTCACAGGAGAACACTGAAGCTTTCTTT. The whole variable domain, filled in from reference TRBV7-3 and TRBJ1-1, reads GAGVSQTPSNKVTEKGKYVELRCDPISGHTALYWYRQSLGQGPEFLIYFQGTGAADDSGLPNDRFFAVRPEGSVSTLKIQRTERGDSAVYLCASSSQENTEAFFGQGTRLTVV.

This chain joins TRBV9 and TRBJ2-3; the D is unclear. Between the trimmed V and J ends, which lost 2 bases and 1 base, there was a span of 8 bases. Germline CDR1 and CDR2: SGDLS and YYNGEE. The CDR3 covers 14 residues. The CDR3 protein is CASSVGRRTDTQYF. The CDR3 DNA follows: TGTGCCAGCAGCGTTGGCAGGCGCACAGATACGCAGTATTTT.

This chain uses TRBV2 with TRBJ2-1; 8 bases line up with TRBD2. The CDR3 runs 14 residues. Germline trimming cut 4 bases from V and 7 bases from J; bases unmatched to any gene: 6. Germline V gives CDR1 SNHLY, CDR2 FYNNEI. The DNA of the CDR3 is TGTGCCAGCAGTGTGACTAGCGTTCGGAATGAGCAGTTCTTC. Translated: CASSVTSVRNEQFF.

This clone was found many times. The J gene is TRBJ1-3, the V gene TRBV25-1, with TRBD1 identical over 8 bases. V gave up 8 bases and J gave up 4 bases; unmatched junction bases: 4. Germline V gives CDR1 MGHDK, CDR2 SYGVNS. This CDR3 has 13 residues. The DNA of the CDR3 is TGTGCCAGCTCCGGGACAGGCGGAAACACCATATATTTT. This codes for CASSGTGGNTIYF. Together with reference TRBV25-1 and TRBJ1-3, the CDR3 gives the full variable domain: EADIYQTPRYLVIGTGKKITLECSQTMGHDKMYWYQQDPGMELHLIHYSYGVNSTEKGDLSSESTVSRIRTEHFPLTLESARPSHTSQYLCASSGTGGNTIYFGEGSWLTVV.

The genes are TRBV27 and TRBJ2-4, with a possible D match to TRBD2 (6 bases). V was clipped by 7 bases and J by 0 bases, with 10 bases between them. Germline CDR1 and CDR2: MNHEY and SMNVEV (reference sequence). This CDR3 is 14 amino acids long. Written as DNA, the CDR3 is TGTGCCAGCAAAGGGAGGCTAGCCAAAAACATTCAGTACTTC. Translation gives CASKGRLAKNIQYF.

The chain employs TRBV5-1 and TRBJ1-4; 7 nucleotides agree with TRBD1. This CDR3 has 17 amino acids. Germline V gene sequence: CDR1 SGHRS, CDR2 YFSETQ. The ends lost 9 bases at V and 1 base at J; junction bases unmatched: 15. The CDR3, as DNA: TGCGCCACCAGTGACCGGGACAGAAGAAGAACTAATGAAAAACTGTTTTTT. The encoded protein is CATSDRDRRRTNEKLFF.

The chain's CDR3 is CATSRENSGTGSYNEQFF. The CDR3 DNA sequence: TGTGCCACCAGCAGAGAGAACTCCGGGACAGGCTCCTACAATGAGCAGTTCTTC. The chain uses TRBV15 and TRBJ2-1; 8 bases map to TRBD1. CDR1 and CDR2 (germline): LNHNV, YYDKDF (reference sequence). The CDR3 covers 18 residues. J gave up 0 bases and V 0 bases, and 7 bases lay outside the gene matches.

The chain has TRBV4-3 and TRBJ2-7; D might be TRBD2 (5 bases). Trimming took 4 bases from V and 2 from J, leaving 12 bases between them. CDR1 and CDR2 from the germline V gene are LGHNA and YSLEER. The CDR3 is 14 residues long. The CDR3 DNA reads TGCGCCAGCAGCCCTTCGAGGGAAGCCTACGAGCAGTACTTC. It translates to CASSPSREAYEQYF.

The rearrangement uses TRBV11-3 and TRBJ2-1; 10 nucleotides line up with TRBD2. The V gene's germline CDR1 is SGHNT and CDR2 YENEEA. Unmatched junction bases numbered 5, after V lost 1 base and J lost 5 bases. The CDR3 totals 16 residues. The chain's CDR3 is CASSLGTSGTDNEQFF. The CDR3, as DNA: TGTGCCAGCAGCTTAGGGACTAGCGGAACGGACAATGAGCAGTTCTTC.

The genes are TRBV5-1 and TRBJ2-7, with TRBD2 matching over 7 bases. The germline V gene encodes CDR1 SGHRS and CDR2 YFSETQ. The CDR3 length is 14 residues. With 1 base clipped from V and 7 bases from J, the junction kept 8 bases outside the gene matches. In DNA form, the CDR3 reads TGCGCCAGCAGCTTGCTTGGCGGGAGAACGGAGCAGTACTTC. Translated, it gives CASSLLGGRTEQYF.

J is TRBJ1-5 and V is TRBV7-8; tentative D call: TRBD1 (5 bases). V was clipped by 3 bases and J by 5 bases, with 5 bases between them. CDR1 is SGHVS and CDR2 is FQNEAQ in the germline V gene. The CDR3 contains 12 residues. CDR3 amino acids: CASSFRDQPQHF. The CDR3 bases are TGTGCCAGCAGCTTCAGGGATCAGCCCCAGCATTTT. Full variable domain (rest looked up from reference TRBV7-8 and TRBJ1-5): GAGVSQSPRYKVAKRGQDVALRCDPISGHVSLFWYQQALGQGPEFLTYFQNEAQLDKSGLPSDRFFAERPEGSVSTLKIQRTQQEDSAVYLCASSFRDQPQHFGDGTRLSIL.

This clone was counted between two and nine times. The chain links TRBV6-6 to TRBJ2-7, with 8 bases lining up with TRBD2. V was pared by 6 bases and J by 2 bases, with 9 bases of the junction left unmatched. The CDR3 runs to 15 residues. CDR1 and CDR2 from the germline V gene are MNHNY and SVGAGI (reference sequence). The CDR3 DNA sequence: TGTGCCAGCAGACTGTACGCGGGAGGAACCTACGAGCAGTACTTC. Its protein product is CASRLYAGGTYEQYF.

This clone has more than one count but fewer than ten. This chain connects TRBV19 to TRBJ1-2, with unresolved D. Deletions cut 3 bases from V and 0 bases from J, with 8 bases between. This CDR3 comprises 14 residues. Germline V gives CDR1 LNHDA, CDR2 SQIVND (reference sequence). The CDR3 nucleotides are TGTGCCAGTAGTATCAGTACATCTAACTATGGCTACACCTTC. Amino acid sequence: CASSISTSNYGYTF.

The rearrangement uses TRBV6-5 and TRBJ2-3; D gene unclear. The CDR3 extends over 16 amino acids. Trimming cost V 2 bases and J 4 bases, with 16 bases left between them. In germline, CDR1 is MNHEY, CDR2 SVGAGI. CDR3 amino acids: CASSYSVGEVADTQYF. The CDR3 DNA reads as TGTGCCAGCAGTTACAGTGTCGGAGAAGTAGCAGATACGCAGTATTTT.

V is TRBV6-4 and J is TRBJ1-1; no reliable D call. CDR3 length equals 17 residues. Trimming took off 0 bases at V and 0 bases at J, with 14 bases between the two ends. Germline CDR1 reads MRHNA; CDR2 reads SNTAGT. The CDR3 spells CASSDSLHRVMNTEAFF. CDR3 DNA sequence: TGTGCCAGCAGTGACTCGTTGCATCGGGTGATGAACACTGAAGCTTTCTTT.

This clone showed up just once. This rearrangement joins TRBV4-2 to TRBJ2-1; 7 bases match TRBD2. In germline, CDR1 is LGHNA, CDR2 YNFKEQ. This CDR3 comprises 15 residues. The J segment lost 0 bases and the V segment lost 3 bases, leaving 2 bases of the junction unmatched. The CDR3 spells CASSQGLYSYNEQFF. The CDR3 DNA is TGTGCCAGCAGCCAGGGACTATACTCCTACAATGAGCAGTTCTTC.

The gene calls are TRBV28 and TRBJ2-7; TRBD1 matches at 8 bases. Germline V CDR1 and CDR2: MDHEN, SYDVKM. The J segment lost 0 bases and the V segment lost 7 bases, leaving 5 bases of the junction unmatched. The CDR3 totals 14 residues. The CDR3 loop is CASTQQGGSYEQYF. CDR3 bases: TGTGCCAGCACTCAACAGGGGGGCTCCTACGAGCAGTACTTC.

The CDR3 DNA sequence: TGTGCCAGCAATCGAGGGGGTGCTAGTTACGAGCAGTACTTC. Its translation: CASNRGGASYEQYF. V is TRBV7-9 and J is TRBJ2-7, with a possible D match to TRBD1 (6 bases). V gave up 7 bases and J gave up 4 bases, with 17 bases separating them. Germline V gene lookup returns CDR1 SEHNR and CDR2 FQNEAQ (reference sequence). The CDR3 consists of 14 residues.

The chain is built from TRBV5-1 and TRBJ1-6, with 11 bases aligning to TRBD1. The CDR3 has 17 residues. Germline loops: CDR1 SGHRS, CDR2 YFSETQ. Unmatched junction bases numbered 13, after V lost 4 bases and J lost 10 bases. This CDR3 is CASSTGQGVGRGSPLHF. DNA of the CDR3: TGCGCCAGCAGCACGGGACAGGGGGTCGGTCGGGGATCACCCCTCCACTTT.